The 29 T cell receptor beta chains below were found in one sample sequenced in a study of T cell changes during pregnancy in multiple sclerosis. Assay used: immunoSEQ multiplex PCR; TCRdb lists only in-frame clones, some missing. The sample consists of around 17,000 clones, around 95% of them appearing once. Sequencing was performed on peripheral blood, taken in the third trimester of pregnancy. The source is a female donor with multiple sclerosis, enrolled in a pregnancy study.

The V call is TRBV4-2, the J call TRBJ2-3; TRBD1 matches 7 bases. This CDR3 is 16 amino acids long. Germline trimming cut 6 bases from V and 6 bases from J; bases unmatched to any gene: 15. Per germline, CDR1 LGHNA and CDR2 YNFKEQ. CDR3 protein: CASSLSTGLGRDTQYF. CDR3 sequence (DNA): TGTGCCAGCAGTCTTTCGACAGGGTTGGGCAGGGATACGCAGTATTTT.

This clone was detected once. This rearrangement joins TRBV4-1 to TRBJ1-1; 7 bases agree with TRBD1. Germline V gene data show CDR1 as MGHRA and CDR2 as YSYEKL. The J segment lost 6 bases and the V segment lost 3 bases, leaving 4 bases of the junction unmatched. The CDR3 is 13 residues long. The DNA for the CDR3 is TGCGCCAGCAGCCAGAACAGGGGTTCTGAAGCTTTCTTT. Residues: CASSQNRGSEAFF.

The CDR3 coding sequence is TGTGCCAGCTGTCAGGGTTCCCTTGAAGCTTTCTTT. Translated: CASCQGSLEAFF. The J gene is TRBJ1-1, the V gene TRBV28; tentative D call: TRBD1 (5 bases). The germline V gene encodes CDR1 MDHEN and CDR2 SYDVKM. Trimming cost V 8 bases and J 7 bases, with 14 bases left between them. This CDR3 region has 12 residues.

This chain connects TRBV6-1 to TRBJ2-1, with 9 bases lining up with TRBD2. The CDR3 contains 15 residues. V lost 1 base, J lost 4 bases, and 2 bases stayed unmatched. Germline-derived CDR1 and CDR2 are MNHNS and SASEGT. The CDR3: CASSEEAGGYNEQFF. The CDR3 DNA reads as TGTGCCAGCAGTGAAGAGGCGGGGGGGTACAATGAGCAGTTCTTC.

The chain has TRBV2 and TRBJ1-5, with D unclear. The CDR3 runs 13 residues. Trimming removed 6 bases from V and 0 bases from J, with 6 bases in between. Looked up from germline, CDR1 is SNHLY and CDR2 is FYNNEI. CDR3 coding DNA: TGTGCCAGCAGACTATATAGCAATCAGCCCCAGCATTTT. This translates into CASRLYSNQPQHF.

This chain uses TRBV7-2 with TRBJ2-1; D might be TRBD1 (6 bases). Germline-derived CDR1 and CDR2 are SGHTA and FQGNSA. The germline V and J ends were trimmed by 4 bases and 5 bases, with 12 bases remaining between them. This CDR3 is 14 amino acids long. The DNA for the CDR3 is TGTGCCAGCAGCTCCCGGACAGACCACAATGAGCAGTTCTTC. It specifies CASSSRTDHNEQFF.

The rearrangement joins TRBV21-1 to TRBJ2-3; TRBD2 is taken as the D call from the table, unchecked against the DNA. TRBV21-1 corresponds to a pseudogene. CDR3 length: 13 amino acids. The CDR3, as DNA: TGTGCCAAAGAGCGGGAGGACTCAGATACGCAGTATTTT. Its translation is CAKEREDSDTQYF.

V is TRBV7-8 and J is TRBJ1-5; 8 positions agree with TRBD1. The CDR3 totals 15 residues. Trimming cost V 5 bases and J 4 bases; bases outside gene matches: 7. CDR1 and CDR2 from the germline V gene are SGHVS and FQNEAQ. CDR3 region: CASSHGQGLNQPQHF. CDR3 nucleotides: TGTGCCAGCAGCCATGGACAGGGCTTAAATCAGCCCCAGCATTTT.

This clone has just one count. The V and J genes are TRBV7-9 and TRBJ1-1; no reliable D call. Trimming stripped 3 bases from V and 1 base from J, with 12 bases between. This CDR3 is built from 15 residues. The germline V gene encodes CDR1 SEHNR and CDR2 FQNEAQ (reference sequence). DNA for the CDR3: TGTGCCAGCAGCTTTCTCTCACGCGAGAACACTGAAGCTTTCTTT. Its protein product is CASSFLSRENTEAFF.

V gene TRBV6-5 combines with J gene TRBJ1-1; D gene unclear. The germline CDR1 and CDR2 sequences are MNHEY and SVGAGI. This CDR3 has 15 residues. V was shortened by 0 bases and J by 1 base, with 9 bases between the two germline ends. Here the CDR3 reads CASSYSRSPNTEAFF. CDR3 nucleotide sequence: TGTGCCAGCAGTTACTCGAGAAGCCCGAACACTGAAGCTTTCTTT.

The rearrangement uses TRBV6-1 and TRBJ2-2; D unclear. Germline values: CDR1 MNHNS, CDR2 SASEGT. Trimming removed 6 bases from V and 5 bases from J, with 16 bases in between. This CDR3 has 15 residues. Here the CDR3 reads CASSATPLRTGELFF. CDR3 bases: TGTGCCAGCAGCGCCACCCCCCTGCGGACCGGGGAGCTGTTTTTT.

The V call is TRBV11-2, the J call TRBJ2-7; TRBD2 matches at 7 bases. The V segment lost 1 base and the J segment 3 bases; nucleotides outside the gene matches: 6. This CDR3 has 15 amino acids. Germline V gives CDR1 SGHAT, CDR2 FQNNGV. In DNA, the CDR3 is TGTGCCAGCAGCTTAGTGGGGGGGGGTCTCTACGAGCAGTACTTC. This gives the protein CASSLVGGGLYEQYF.

CDR3 DNA sequence: TGTGCCAGCAGCCCTCCAGGGAGGGGGAATGGCTACACCTTC. Encoded protein: CASSPPGRGNGYTF. The chain has TRBV14 and TRBJ1-2; possibly TRBD1 for D (6 bases). V lost 4 bases and J lost 6, with 15 bases in between. The CDR3 has 14 residues. The V gene's germline CDR1 is SGHDN and CDR2 FVKESK.

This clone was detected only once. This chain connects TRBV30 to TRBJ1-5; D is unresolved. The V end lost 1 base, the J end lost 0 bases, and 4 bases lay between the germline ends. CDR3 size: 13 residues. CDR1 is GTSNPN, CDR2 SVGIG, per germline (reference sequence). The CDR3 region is CAWSADSNQPQHF. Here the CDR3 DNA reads TGTGCCTGGAGTGCAGATAGCAATCAGCCCCAGCATTTT. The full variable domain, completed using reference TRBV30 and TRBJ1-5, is SQTIHQWPATLVQPVGSPLSLECTVEGTSNPNLYWYRQAAGRGLQLLFYSVGIGQISSEVPQNLSASRPQDRQFILSSKKLLLSDSGFYLCAWSADSNQPQHFGDGTRLSIL.

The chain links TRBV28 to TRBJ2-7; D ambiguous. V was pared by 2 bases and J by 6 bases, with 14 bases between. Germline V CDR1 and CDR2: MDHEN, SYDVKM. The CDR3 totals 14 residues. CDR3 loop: CASSLHTHTGEQYF. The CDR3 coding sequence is TGTGCCAGCAGTTTACATACCCACACGGGCGAGCAGTACTTC.

In DNA, the CDR3 is TGTGCCAGCAGCTCCCGAGGGGCGGGAGGAGGGTCAGATACGCAGTATTTT. Translated: CASSSRGAGGGSDTQYF. The V and J genes are TRBV13 and TRBJ2-3; 8 nucleotides agree with TRBD2. The trim removed 4 bases at V and 4 bases at J, leaving 13 bases unmatched. CDR1 and CDR2 (germline): PRHDT, FYEKMQ (reference sequence). This CDR3 is 17 amino acids long.

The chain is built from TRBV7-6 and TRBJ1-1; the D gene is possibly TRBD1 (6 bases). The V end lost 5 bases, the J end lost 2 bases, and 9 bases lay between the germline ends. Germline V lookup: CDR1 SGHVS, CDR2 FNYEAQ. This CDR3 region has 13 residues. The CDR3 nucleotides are TGTGCCAGCAGCCGACAGGAAAACACTGAAGCTTTCTTT. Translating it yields CASSRQENTEAFF. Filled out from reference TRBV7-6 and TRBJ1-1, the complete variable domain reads GAGVSQSPRYKVTKRGQDVALRCDPISGHVSLYWYRQALGQGPEFLTYFNYEAQQDKSGLPNDRFSAERPEGSISTLTIQRTEQRDSAMYRCASSRQENTEAFFGQGTRLTVV.

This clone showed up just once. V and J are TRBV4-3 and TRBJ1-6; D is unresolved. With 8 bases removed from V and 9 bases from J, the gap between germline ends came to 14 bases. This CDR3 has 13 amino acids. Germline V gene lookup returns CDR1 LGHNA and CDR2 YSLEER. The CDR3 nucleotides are TGCGCCAGCTCATCAGGCTCAAGTTCACCCCTCCACTTT. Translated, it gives CASSSGSSSPLHF.

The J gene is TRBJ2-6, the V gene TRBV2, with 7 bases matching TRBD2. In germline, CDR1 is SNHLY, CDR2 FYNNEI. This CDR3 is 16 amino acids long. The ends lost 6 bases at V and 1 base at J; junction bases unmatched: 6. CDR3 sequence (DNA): TGTGCCAGCAGGAGGGGAGGGGAATCTGGGGCCAACGTCCTGACTTTC. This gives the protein CASRRGGESGANVLTF.

CDR3 residues: CAITGQENTGELFF. The CDR3 DNA reads TGTGCCATCACTGGACAGGAGAACACCGGGGAGCTGTTTTTT. V and J are TRBV10-3 and TRBJ2-2, with 7 positions matching TRBD1. The CDR3 has 14 amino acids. Germline V gene sequence: CDR1 ENHRY, CDR2 SYGVKD. The ends lost 7 bases at V and 1 base at J; junction bases unmatched: 3.

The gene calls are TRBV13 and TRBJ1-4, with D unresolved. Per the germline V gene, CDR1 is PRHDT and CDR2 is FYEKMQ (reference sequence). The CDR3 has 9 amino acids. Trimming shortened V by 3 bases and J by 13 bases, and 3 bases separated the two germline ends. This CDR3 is CASSLRLFF. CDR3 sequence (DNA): TGTGCCAGCAGCTTGCGACTGTTTTTT.

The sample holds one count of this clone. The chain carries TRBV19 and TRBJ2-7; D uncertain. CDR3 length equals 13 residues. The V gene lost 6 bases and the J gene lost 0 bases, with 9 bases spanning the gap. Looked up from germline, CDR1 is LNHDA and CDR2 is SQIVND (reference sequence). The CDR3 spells CASRSTSSYEQYF. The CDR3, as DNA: TGTGCCAGTAGATCTACGAGCTCCTACGAGCAGTACTTC.

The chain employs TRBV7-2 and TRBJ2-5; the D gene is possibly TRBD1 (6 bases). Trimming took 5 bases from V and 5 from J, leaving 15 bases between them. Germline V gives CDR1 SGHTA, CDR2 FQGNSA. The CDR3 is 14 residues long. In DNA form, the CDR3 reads TGTGCCAGCAGCGCAACAGGGATGGGGGAGACCCAGTACTTC. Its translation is CASSATGMGETQYF.

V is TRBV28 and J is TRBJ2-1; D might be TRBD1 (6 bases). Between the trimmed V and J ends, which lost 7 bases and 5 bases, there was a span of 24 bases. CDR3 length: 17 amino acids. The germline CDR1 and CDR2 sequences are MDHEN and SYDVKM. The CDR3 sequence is CASTIPRGRGRHNEQFF. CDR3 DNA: TGTGCCAGCACCATCCCCAGGGGCAGGGGCCGCCACAATGAGCAGTTCTTC.

The CDR3 is CASSPRQSATNEKLFF. The CDR3 DNA reads as TGTGCCAGCAGTCCTCGACAGTCTGCAACTAATGAAAAACTGTTTTTT. V and J are TRBV2 and TRBJ1-4; possibly TRBD1 for D (5 bases). This CDR3 comprises 16 residues. V was trimmed by 5 bases and J by 0 bases, leaving 13 bases between them. From germline, CDR1 is SNHLY and CDR2 FYNNEI.

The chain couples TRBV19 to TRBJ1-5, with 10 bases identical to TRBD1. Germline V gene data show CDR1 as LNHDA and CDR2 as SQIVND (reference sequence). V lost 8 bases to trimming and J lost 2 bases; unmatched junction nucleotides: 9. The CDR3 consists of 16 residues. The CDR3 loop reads CASGPGQGLRNQPQHF. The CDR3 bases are TGTGCCAGTGGGCCGGGACAGGGGCTGCGCAATCAGCCCCAGCATTTT.

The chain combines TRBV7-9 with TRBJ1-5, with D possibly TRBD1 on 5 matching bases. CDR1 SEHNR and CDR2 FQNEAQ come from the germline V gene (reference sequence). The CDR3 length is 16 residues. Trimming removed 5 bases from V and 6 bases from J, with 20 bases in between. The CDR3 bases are TGTGCCAGCAGCCTCGAAGCCGGCCCGGGGGGTCAGCCCCAGCATTTT. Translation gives CASSLEAGPGGQPQHF. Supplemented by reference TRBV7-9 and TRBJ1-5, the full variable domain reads DTGVSQNPRHKITKRGQNVTFRCDPISEHNRLYWYRQTLGQGPEFLTYFQNEAQLEKSRLLSDRFSAERPKGSFSTLEIQRTEQGDSAMYLCASSLEAGPGGQPQHFGDGTRLSIL.

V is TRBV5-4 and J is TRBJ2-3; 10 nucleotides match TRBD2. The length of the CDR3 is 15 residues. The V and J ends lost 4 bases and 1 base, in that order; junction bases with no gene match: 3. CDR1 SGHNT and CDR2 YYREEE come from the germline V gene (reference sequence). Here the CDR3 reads CASSRTSGGTDTQYF. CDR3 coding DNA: TGTGCCAGCAGCCGAACTAGCGGGGGCACAGATACGCAGTATTTT.

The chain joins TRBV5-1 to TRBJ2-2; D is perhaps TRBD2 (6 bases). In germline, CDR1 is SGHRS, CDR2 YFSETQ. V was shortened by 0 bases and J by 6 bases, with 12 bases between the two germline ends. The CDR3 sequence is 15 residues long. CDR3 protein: CASSLGGIESGELFF. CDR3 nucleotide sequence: TGCGCCAGCAGCTTGGGCGGGATAGAGTCCGGGGAGCTGTTTTTT. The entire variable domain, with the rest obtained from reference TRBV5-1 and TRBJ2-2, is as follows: KAGVTQTPRYLIKTRGQQVTLSCSPISGHRSVSWYQQTPGQGLQFLFEYFSETQRNKGNFPGRFSGRQFSNSRSEMNVSTLELGDSALYLCASSLGGIESGELFFGEGSRLTVL.